This entry is about one T cell receptor (beta chain). Repertoires were generated with immunoSEQ multiplex PCR, while TCRdb's copy carries only in-frame clones and drops some. The repertoire has under 50,000 clones, more than 80% of them found once; the top ten carry roughly 7.6%. These data originate in a study of PD-L1 blockade in urothelial cancer. Across the whole study: The authors examined blood 3 weeks (second dose) and 6 weeks after treatment start.

V was trimmed by 3 bases and J by 8 bases, leaving 16 bases between them. The germline CDR1 and CDR2 sequences are MGHRA and YSYEKL. CDR3 length: 15 amino acids. The clonotype was recovered from a man aged 70 or older with urothelial cancer. The V call is TRBV4-1, the J call TRBJ1-4; D perhaps matches TRBD1 (6 bases). Sequenced material: PBMCs, taken around atezolizumab (anti-PD-L1) treatment. For the CDR3, the DNA is TGCGCCAGCAGCCACCCGGGGGGCGCAGGGGAAAAACTGTTTTTT. Its protein product is CASSHPGGAGEKLFF.